This entry is about one T cell receptor (beta chain). Antigen: not known. The sample originates from a study of shared clonotypes between healthy human individuals. Overall study: CD4 naive cells filled three plates per donor, CD4 memory three, CD8 naive two and CD8 memory one.

The DNA input per sorted-subset replicate PCR was 150 to 200 ng, corresponding to 25,000 to 35,000 T cell genomes. Method: immunoSEQ multiplex PCR; TCRdb's copy keeps in-frame clones and lacks some. The sample contains under 2,500,000 clones, around 95% of which appear only once. The study, taken as a whole, reports: Estimated clonotype richness was generally higher in naive than memory subsets.

The CDR3 extends over 16 amino acids. Germline V gene sequence: CDR1 SGHDT, CDR2 YYEEEE. J gave up 3 bases and V 0 bases, and 4 bases lay outside the gene matches. The sequencing input was naive CD4+ T cells sorted from blood. Subset specified: CD45RA+ positively selected. The chain has TRBV5-6 and TRBJ1-5; 9 bases are a match to TRBD1. The receptor was isolated from a man younger than 30 in good health. CDR3 protein: CASSLGWTGVNQPQHF. CDR3 in DNA: TGTGCCAGCAGCTTGGGATGGACAGGGGTCAATCAGCCCCAGCATTTT.